These 27 T cell receptor beta chains were sequenced from one sample in a study of CD8+ T cells in alopecia areata. Treatment in this sample: oral pan-JAK inhibitor, 5-10 mg twice daily. It was cDNA, reverse transcribed from extracted RNA, that served as the sequencing template. Generated by immunoSEQ multiplex PCR, the TCRdb table keeps only in-frame clones and is missing some. The table has 110,000 to 150,000 clones, roughly 80% seen once. Sequencing was performed on CD8+ T cells sorted from blood, taken at week 4, from a patient treated with tofacitinib. These receptors came from a human donor with alopecia areata.

The gene calls are TRBV19 and TRBJ2-1; 7 bases agree with TRBD1. The CDR3 is 16 amino acids. In germline, CDR1 is LNHDA, CDR2 SQIVND (reference sequence). V was clipped by 6 bases and J by 5 bases; unmatched bases: 13. CDR3 DNA sequence: TGTGCCAGTAGCCCCGAGACAGGGAATAGTAACAATGAGCAGTTCTTC. Its translation: CASSPETGNSNNEQFF. Full variable domain (outside the CDR3, taken from reference TRBV19 and TRBJ2-1): DGGITQSPKYLFRKEGQNVTLSCEQNLNHDAMYWYRQDPGQGLRLIYYSQIVNDFQKGDIAEGYSVSREKKESFPLTVTSAQKNPTAFYLCASSPETGNSNNEQFFGPGTRLTVL.

A few counts support this clone. The J gene is TRBJ2-3, the V gene TRBV4-1; 9 bases are a match to TRBD2. J lost 3 bases, V lost 1 base, and 5 bases had no gene match. The germline CDR1 and CDR2 sequences are MGHRA and YSYEKL. This CDR3 has 16 amino acids. The CDR3 bases are TGCGCCAGCAGCCAAGCCGGCGGGGGGGCAACAGATACGCAGTATTTT. It codes for CASSQAGGGATDTQYF.

The chain carries TRBV19 and TRBJ1-1, with D hard to call. The CDR3 has 14 amino acids. The germline V and J ends were trimmed by 4 bases and 5 bases, with 14 bases remaining between them. Germline V CDR1 and CDR2: LNHDA, SQIVND (reference sequence). This chain's CDR3 is CASSTPEVGTEAFF. In DNA, the CDR3 is TGTGCCAGTAGTACACCCGAGGTTGGTACTGAAGCTTTCTTT.

The chain employs TRBV29-1 and TRBJ2-7; 7 bases are shared with TRBD1. Germline CDR1 SQVTM, CDR2 ANQGSEA. This CDR3 is built from 15 residues. Trimming at V came to 2 bases and at J to 4 bases, leaving 11 bases not matched to a gene. The CDR3 nucleotides are TGCAGCGTTGAAACCCGGGACAGTAAGGATTACGAGCAGTACTTC. It is translated as CSVETRDSKDYEQYF.

The chain is built from TRBV2 and TRBJ2-3; 12 nucleotides align to TRBD2. CDR3 length: 15 amino acids. V shed 8 bases and J 5 bases; nucleotides not matched to a gene: 8. Germline V CDR1 and CDR2: SNHLY, FYNNEI. CDR3 sequence reads: CASRASGGALDTQYF. In DNA form, the CDR3 reads TGTGCCAGCCGAGCTAGCGGGGGGGCCTTAGATACGCAGTATTTT.

The chain employs TRBV5-1 and TRBJ2-7, with D perhaps given as TRBD1 or TRBD2 (5 bases each). V lost 0 bases to trimming and J lost 4 bases, with 11 bases between them. The CDR3 covers 14 residues. CDR1 and CDR2 from the germline V gene are SGHRS and YFSETQ. The CDR3 spells CASSLERGGYEQYF. CDR3 bases: TGCGCCAGCAGCTTGGAAAGGGGCGGGTACGAGCAGTACTTC.

The chain joins TRBV13 to TRBJ1-2; maybe TRBD1 (5 bases). Trimming pared 5 bases from V and 0 bases from J, leaving 16 bases between. The germline V gene has CDR1 PRHDT and CDR2 FYEKMQ (reference sequence). The CDR3 consists of 16 residues. For the CDR3, the DNA is TGTGCCAGCAGCCTAAGGGGCAGGAAAGCTAACTATGGCTACACCTTC. Its protein is CASSLRGRKANYGYTF.

V is TRBV6-1 and J is TRBJ1-2; D is uncertain. Germline V gene lookup returns CDR1 MNHNS and CDR2 SASEGT. Trimming cost V 6 bases and J 3 bases, with 14 bases left between them. The CDR3 is made up of 14 amino acids. CDR3 sequence: CASSAYIEHYGYTF. In DNA, the CDR3 is TGTGCCAGCAGCGCTTACATTGAACACTATGGCTACACCTTC.

Only a few counts were recorded for this clone. This rearrangement joins TRBV14 to TRBJ2-2; D is tentatively TRBD1 or TRBD2 (5 bases each). This CDR3 contains 18 residues. CDR1 is SGHDN and CDR2 is FVKESK in the germline V gene. Deletions cut 7 bases from V and 4 bases from J, with 25 bases between. CDR3: CASTRGPLSGTGTGELFF. CDR3 sequence (DNA): TGTGCCAGCACCCGCGGACCCCTCTCAGGGACGGGCACCGGGGAGCTGTTTTTT.

This clone occurred a few times. This rearrangement joins TRBV29-1 to TRBJ2-2; D ambiguous. Germline V CDR1 and CDR2: SQVTM, ANQGSEA. Trimming pared 3 bases from V and 0 bases from J, leaving 5 bases between. The CDR3 runs 13 residues. Here the CDR3 DNA reads TGCAGCGTTGAGGCGGCGAACACCGGGGAGCTGTTTTTT. Translating gives CSVEAANTGELFF.

As concerns this clone: The sample has other DNA sequences that encode this CDR3 too. The gene calls are TRBV6-5 and TRBJ2-5; D is uncertain. Germline V gene lookup returns CDR1 MNHEY and CDR2 SVGAGI. This CDR3 has 14 amino acids. V lost 5 bases and J 1 base, leaving 11 bases between the germline ends. The CDR3: CASSPRQSQETQYF. Written as DNA, the CDR3 is TGTGCCAGCAGTCCGCGGCAGAGCCAAGAGACCCAGTACTTC.

V and J are TRBV14 and TRBJ2-7, with D possibly being TRBD1 (5 bases). V was clipped by 4 bases and J by 2 bases, with 12 bases between them. Germline V lookup: CDR1 SGHDN, CDR2 FVKESK. The CDR3 is 14 residues long. The CDR3: CASSRETAPYEQYF. The CDR3 coding sequence is TGTGCCAGCAGCCGTGAGACAGCCCCCTACGAGCAGTACTTC.

The CDR3 sequence is CASSESGQGNTEAFF. The CDR3 nucleotides are TGTGCCAGCAGCGAATCGGGACAGGGGAACACTGAAGCTTTCTTT. V and J are TRBV14 and TRBJ1-1, with TRBD1 identical over 9 bases. The CDR3 totals 15 residues. With V trimmed by 5 bases and J by 1 base, 5 bases remained unmatched. In germline, CDR1 is SGHDN, CDR2 FVKESK.

This sequence joins TRBV11-3 and TRBJ2-3; 7 bases are a match to TRBD2. The germline gives CDR1 SGHNT, CDR2 YENEEA. The V and J ends lost 8 bases and 8 bases, in that order; junction bases with no gene match: 16. The CDR3 has 15 residues. CDR3 sequence (DNA): TGTGCCAGCTCCTGGGGGGGGGACCCCGTTGGTACGCAGTATTTT. As protein: CASSWGGDPVGTQYF.

J is TRBJ2-3 and V is TRBV27; D is possibly TRBD1 (6 bases). The CDR3 is 13 amino acids. CDR1 and CDR2 (germline): MNHEY, SMNVEV (reference sequence). Trimming cost V 0 bases and J 9 bases, with 10 bases left between them. CDR3 coding DNA: TGTGCCAGCAGTTTATCGGGGCAGGGGACGCAGTATTTT. Its translation: CASSLSGQGTQYF.

V usage is TRBV27 and J usage is TRBJ2-7, with D possibly matching TRBD2 (6 bases). Trimming removed 5 bases at V and 0 bases at J, with 8 bases between. The length of the CDR3 is 13 residues. Germline CDR1 reads MNHEY; CDR2 reads SMNVEV (reference sequence). The CDR3 protein is CASSAGLSYEQYF. The DNA of the CDR3 is TGTGCCAGCAGTGCGGGACTCTCCTACGAGCAGTACTTC.

The chain carries TRBV14 and TRBJ2-5, with D possibly being TRBD2 (5 bases). Germline V lookup: CDR1 SGHDN, CDR2 FVKESK. Trimming pared 2 bases from V and 2 bases from J, leaving 15 bases between. This CDR3 has 16 amino acids. CDR3 bases: TGTGCCAGCAGCCAATTTTACGACTACCGACAAGAGACCCAGTACTTC. Amino acid sequence: CASSQFYDYRQETQYF. Looking up the rest from reference TRBV14 and TRBJ2-5 gives the full variable domain: EAGVTQFPSHSVIEKGQTVTLRCDPISGHDNLYWYRRVMGKEIKFLLHFVKESKQDESGMPNNRFLAERTGGTYSTLKVQPAELEDSGVYFCASSQFYDYRQETQYFGPGTRLLVL.

This chain uses TRBV4-2 with TRBJ2-5; 8 positions agree with TRBD2. The CDR3 runs to 16 residues. J gave up 6 bases and V 4 bases, and 13 bases lay outside the gene matches. Germline CDR1 is LGHNA and CDR2 is YNFKEQ. The CDR3: CASSRGGYGVIQTQYF. In DNA form, the CDR3 reads TGTGCCAGCAGCCGCGGGGGGTATGGCGTCATACAGACCCAGTACTTC.

This chain uses TRBV4-1 with TRBJ2-7; unclear D gene. With 0 bases removed from V and 0 bases from J, the gap between germline ends came to 6 bases. CDR1 is MGHRA, CDR2 YSYEKL, per germline. CDR3 length equals 14 residues. The CDR3 loop is CASSQEPSSYEQYF. The CDR3 DNA sequence: TGCGCCAGCAGCCAAGAACCGAGCTCCTACGAGCAGTACTTC.

V and J are TRBV6-5 and TRBJ2-1; unclear D gene. V dropped 4 bases and J dropped 3 bases, with 4 bases sitting between them. Germline V lookup: CDR1 MNHEY, CDR2 SVGAGI. The CDR3 extends over 12 amino acids. The CDR3: CASSSDYNEQFF. In DNA form, the CDR3 reads TGTGCCAGCAGTTCTGACTACAATGAGCAGTTCTTC.

The count of this clone is one. The chain couples TRBV4-1 to TRBJ2-7; D may be TRBD1 or TRBD2 (6 bases each). V was pared by 3 bases and J by 7 bases, with 13 bases between. CDR1 is MGHRA and CDR2 is YSYEKL in the germline V gene. The CDR3 sequence is 13 residues long. The CDR3 region has the DNA TGCGCCAGCAGCCAGCCGGGGGCTCGAGAGCAGTACTTC. This gives the protein CASSQPGAREQYF.

This chain uses TRBV15 with TRBJ1-4; 7 nucleotides match TRBD1. The germline CDR1 and CDR2 sequences are LNHNV and YYDKDF (reference sequence). This CDR3 spans 15 amino acids. V was clipped by 3 bases and J by 8 bases; unmatched bases: 9. CDR3 nucleotides: TGTGCCACCAGCAGCCGGACAGGTGTTCGGGAAAAACTGTTTTTT. Encoded protein: CATSSRTGVREKLFF.

A word on this clone: The junction differs from germline at one of its ends, possibly a read error. This sequence joins TRBV5-1 and TRBJ2-7, with 9 nucleotides matching TRBD1. The CDR3 totals 13 residues. Germline V gene sequence: CDR1 SGHRS, CDR2 YFSETQ. The CDR3 region has the DNA TGCGCCAGCGCGACAACAGGGGGCTACGGGCAGTACTTC. Amino acid sequence: CASATTGGYGQYF.

This clone was detected only a few times. CDR3 residues: CASSSDQGGRVDTQYF. Here the CDR3 DNA reads TGTGCCAGCAGCTCGGATCAGGGGGGGCGAGTAGATACGCAGTATTTT. The J gene is TRBJ2-3, the V gene TRBV5-4; the D gene could be TRBD1 or TRBD2 (7 bases each). The CDR3 loop spans 16 amino acids. The ends were cut back, 3 bases at V and 5 bases at J, with 19 bases in the middle. Per the germline V gene, CDR1 is SGHNT and CDR2 is YYREEE (reference sequence).

The V and J genes are TRBV10-2 and TRBJ2-3; 8 bases match TRBD2. Germline CDR1 WSHSY, CDR2 SAAADI. V lost 4 bases and J lost 5; bases outside the gene matches: 5. There are 14 residues in the CDR3. The CDR3 here is CASSVGGAVDTQYF. The CDR3 DNA is TGCGCCAGCAGTGTCGGGGGGGCCGTAGATACGCAGTATTTT.

The chain has TRBV5-4 and TRBJ2-1; TRBD2 agrees at 10 bases. The CDR3 is 16 amino acids. Germline V gene lookup returns CDR1 SGHNT and CDR2 YYREEE (reference sequence). V was clipped by 4 bases and J by 5 bases; unmatched bases: 9. The CDR3 sequence is CASSPERGGPHNEQFF. CDR3 DNA sequence: TGTGCCAGCAGCCCCGAGCGGGGGGGCCCCCACAATGAGCAGTTCTTC.

This clone was detected a few times. CDR3 DNA: TGTGCCACCAGCAGCCGGGACCAGCAATTCACCGGGGAGCTGTTTTTT. It translates to CATSSRDQQFTGELFF. This rearrangement joins TRBV15 to TRBJ2-2; D may match TRBD1 or TRBD2 (5 bases each). The V and J ends lost 3 bases and 4 bases respectively, with 15 bases between them. Germline V lookup: CDR1 LNHNV, CDR2 YYDKDF (reference sequence). The length of the CDR3 is 16 residues.